These 32 T cell receptor beta chains originate from one sample sequenced in a study of cytomegalovirus exposure and HLA in healthy donors. With 60 Vbeta and 13 Jbeta primers, the PCR was carried out. The table came from immunoSEQ multiplex PCR; TCRdb's copy has only in-frame clones and leaves some out. Counted here are some 150,000 clones, roughly four fifths occurring once; the ten biggest clones make up roughly 0.82%. Sequencing input: PBMCs. The receptors stem from a female donor in good health and CMV-seronegative.

V and J are TRBV18 and TRBJ2-3, with 7 bases matching TRBD2. Germline trimming cut 3 bases from V and 11 bases from J; bases unmatched to any gene: 11. Germline CDR1 and CDR2: KGHSH and LQKENI. CDR3 length: 14 amino acids. CDR3 sequence: CASSPRGEPGEQYF. CDR3 bases: TGTGCCAGCTCACCCCGGGGGGAGCCGGGGGAGCAGTATTTT.

V is TRBV5-1 and J is TRBJ1-2, with D possibly being TRBD1 (5 bases). Trimming removed 5 bases from V and 2 bases from J, with 16 bases in between. The germline V gene has CDR1 SGHRS and CDR2 YFSETQ. CDR3 size: 15 residues. This CDR3 reads CASRQNPTENYGYTF. In DNA, the CDR3 is TGCGCCAGCAGACAAAATCCGACAGAGAACTATGGCTACACCTTC.

The chain is built from TRBV28 and TRBJ2-7, with D perhaps TRBD1 (5 bases). CDR1 MDHEN and CDR2 SYDVKM come from the germline V gene. This CDR3 is 14 amino acids long. V lost 3 bases and J 3 bases, leaving 12 bases between the germline ends. The CDR3: CASSFKGVSYEQYF. The CDR3 DNA sequence: TGTGCCAGCAGTTTTAAAGGGGTTAGCTACGAGCAGTACTTC.

The J gene is TRBJ2-4, the V gene TRBV7-2, with 12 positions matching TRBD2. Germline loops: CDR1 SGHTA, CDR2 FQGNSA. The length of the CDR3 is 19 residues. The V and J ends lost 4 bases and 7 bases, in that order; junction bases with no gene match: 17. In DNA form, the CDR3 reads TGTGCCAGCAGCTCAGTACTAGCGGGAGGTAGGGGTCCGCGGAACATTCAGTACTTC. It yields the protein CASSSVLAGGRGPRNIQYF.

The chain employs TRBV30 and TRBJ1-3; the D is unclear. V lost 0 bases to trimming and J lost 3 bases, with 6 bases between them. Germline loops: CDR1 GTSNPN, CDR2 SVGIG (reference sequence). This CDR3 has 13 residues. In nucleotides, the CDR3 is TGTGCCTGGAGTGTACAGAGTGGAAACACCATATATTTT. Protein sequence: CAWSVQSGNTIYF.

This sequence joins TRBV7-6 and TRBJ2-3; D perhaps matches TRBD2 (6 bases). Per the germline V gene, CDR1 is SGHVS and CDR2 is FNYEAQ. This CDR3 is 16 amino acids long. V lost 1 base, J lost 1 base, and 12 bases lay in between. In DNA, the CDR3 is TGTGCCAGCAGCTTAGTTGGGCGGGGAGGCACAGATACGCAGTATTTT. Protein sequence: CASSLVGRGGTDTQYF.

The rearrangement uses TRBV14 and TRBJ2-2; 12 positions match TRBD2. From germline, CDR1 is SGHDN and CDR2 FVKESK. Trimming took 2 bases from V and 7 from J; bases not matched to a gene: 2. CDR3 length: 15 amino acids. The CDR3 sequence: CASSQPGLAGGELFF. The CDR3 DNA is TGTGCCAGCAGCCAACCGGGACTAGCGGGCGGGGAGCTGTTTTTT.

The rearrangement links TRBV7-2 to TRBJ2-7; 11 nucleotides match TRBD2. The CDR3 is made up of 18 amino acids. Per germline, CDR1 SGHTA and CDR2 FQGNSA. Trimming cost V 4 bases and J 2 bases; bases outside gene matches: 13. CDR3 in amino acids: CASSYTGTLAGVTYEQYF. In DNA, the CDR3 is TGTGCCAGCAGCTATACCGGGACACTAGCGGGGGTGACCTACGAGCAGTACTTC. The variable domain in full, with the rest retrieved from reference TRBV7-2 and TRBJ2-7, is GAGVSQSPSNKVTEKGKDVELRCDPISGHTALYWYRQSLGQGLEFLIYFQGNSAPDKSGLPSDRFSAERTGGSVSTLTIQRTQQEDSAVYLCASSYTGTLAGVTYEQYFGPGTRLTVT.

This chain uses TRBV2 with TRBJ2-7, with a possible D match to TRBD1 (5 bases). In germline, CDR1 is SNHLY, CDR2 FYNNEI. CDR3 size: 13 residues. Trimming took off 6 bases at V and 4 bases at J, with 13 bases between the two ends. For the CDR3, the DNA is TGTGCCAGCAGGGCCGGACCAGGGTACGAGCAGTACTTC. It specifies CASRAGPGYEQYF.

The V call is TRBV7-2, the J call TRBJ1-5; D is undetermined. Germline V gives CDR1 SGHTA, CDR2 FQGNSA. CDR3 length: 12 amino acids. The V end lost 7 bases, the J end lost 10 bases, and 14 bases lay between the germline ends. This chain's CDR3 is CASTTPPAPQHF. The CDR3 coding sequence is TGTGCCAGCACCACACCCCCCGCCCCCCAGCATTTT.

V is TRBV4-3 and J is TRBJ1-3; 7 nucleotides line up with TRBD1. The CDR3 runs 17 residues. Germline V gene sequence: CDR1 LGHNA, CDR2 YSLEER. The ends lost 1 base at V and 4 bases at J; junction bases unmatched: 10. Here the CDR3 DNA reads TGCGCCAGCAGCCAAGGAACAGGGGAAGCTCTGGGAAACACCATATATTTT. This encodes CASSQGTGEALGNTIYF.

This rearrangement joins TRBV7-9 to TRBJ1-5, with 9 nucleotides matching TRBD1. Germline values: CDR1 SEHNR, CDR2 FQNEAQ (reference sequence). Germline trimming cut 5 bases from V and 5 bases from J; bases unmatched to any gene: 16. The CDR3 loop spans 18 amino acids. The CDR3 DNA reads as TGTGCCAGCAGCCAGGGGGTGGGGGGACAGGGAAGTCATCAGCCCCAGCATTTT. It codes for CASSQGVGGQGSHQPQHF.

This chain uses TRBV6-5 with TRBJ2-3, with D uncertain. Trimming stripped 5 bases from V and 3 bases from J, with 3 bases between. This CDR3 region has 11 residues. Germline CDR1 MNHEY, CDR2 SVGAGI. This chain's CDR3 is CASSHTDTQYF. The CDR3 nucleotides read TGTGCCAGCAGTCATACAGATACGCAGTATTTT.

The V and J genes are TRBV5-4 and TRBJ2-7, with D perhaps TRBD1 (6 bases). Trimming took 2 bases from V and 3 from J, leaving 12 bases between them. CDR1 and CDR2 from the germline V gene are SGHNT and YYREEE (reference sequence). This CDR3 has 14 residues. CDR3 sequence (DNA): TGTGCCAGCAGCTTAAAAACAGGGCACTACGAGCAGTACTTC. This gives the protein CASSLKTGHYEQYF.

This clone was counted a single time. The chain combines TRBV7-2 with TRBJ2-1, with 9 bases aligning to TRBD1. The CDR3 runs 15 residues. After removal of 6 bases from V and 4 bases from J, the junction contained 7 bases not matched to a gene. The germline V gene encodes CDR1 SGHTA and CDR2 FQGNSA. The CDR3 DNA reads TGTGCCAGCAGACCCCGGACAGGGGCGTACAATGAGCAGTTCTTC. This sequence encodes CASRPRTGAYNEQFF.

The chain couples TRBV5-5 to TRBJ2-5; a possible D gene is TRBD1 (5 bases). V was trimmed by 4 bases and J by 2 bases, leaving 21 bases between them. CDR3 length: 17 residues. Germline V lookup: CDR1 SGHKS, CDR2 YYEKEE (reference sequence). CDR3 nucleotide sequence: TGTGCCAGCAGCCATCGACAGTTGGGAAGTGGACAAGAGACCCAGTACTTC. This sequence encodes CASSHRQLGSGQETQYF.

This clone has only one observation. The chain joins TRBV4-3 to TRBJ2-7; 15 nucleotides align to TRBD2. V dropped 4 bases and J dropped 4; count of bases not matched to a gene: 2. The CDR3 spans 15 residues. Per the germline V gene, CDR1 is LGHNA and CDR2 is YSLEER. The CDR3 region has the DNA TGCGCCAGCAGCCGCGGACTAGCGGGAGGGTACGAGCAGTACTTC. Its translation is CASSRGLAGGYEQYF.

This chain links TRBV19 with TRBJ2-7; tentatively, D is TRBD1 (5 bases). The CDR3 contains 13 residues. The V and J ends lost 7 bases and 2 bases respectively, with 12 bases between them. Germline V gene lookup returns CDR1 LNHDA and CDR2 SQIVND (reference sequence). The CDR3 here is CASKAGQTYEQYF. The DNA for the CDR3 is TGTGCCAGTAAGGCAGGGCAGACCTACGAGCAGTACTTC.

The chain carries TRBV19 and TRBJ1-2, with 9 positions matching TRBD1. This CDR3 has 16 amino acids. Germline V gene lookup returns CDR1 LNHDA and CDR2 SQIVND (reference sequence). Trimming took 3 bases from V and 5 from J; bases not matched to a gene: 10. The CDR3 loop is CASSIFPGTGSYGYTF. The CDR3 DNA follows: TGTGCCAGTAGTATTTTTCCCGGGACAGGGTCGTATGGCTACACCTTC. The full variable domain, its missing parts supplied by reference TRBV19 and TRBJ1-2, is DGGITQSPKYLFRKEGQNVTLSCEQNLNHDAMYWYRQDPGQGLRLIYYSQIVNDFQKGDIAEGYSVSREKKESFPLTVTSAQKNPTAFYLCASSIFPGTGSYGYTFGSGTRLTVV.

This sequence joins TRBV5-6 and TRBJ2-6, with D possibly being TRBD1 (6 bases). Trimming cost V 1 base and J 1 base, with 6 bases left between them. CDR1 is SGHDT, CDR2 YYEEEE, per germline. The CDR3 totals 15 residues. As DNA, the CDR3 is TGTGCCAGCAGCTTGACAGGGTCTGGGGCCAACGTCCTGACTTTC. Residues: CASSLTGSGANVLTF. The full variable domain, with the rest looked up from reference TRBV5-6 and TRBJ2-6, is DAGVTQSPTHLIKTRGQQVTLRCSPKSGHDTVSWYQQALGQGPQFIFQYYEEEERQRGNFPDRFSGHQFPNYSSELNVNALLLGDSALYLCASSLTGSGANVLTFGAGSRLTVL.

J is TRBJ2-3 and V is TRBV4-2; 7 nucleotides match TRBD1. CDR1 is LGHNA, CDR2 YNFKEQ, per germline. The ends lost 2 bases at V and 1 base at J; junction bases unmatched: 3. CDR3 length: 15 amino acids. CDR3 sequence reads: CASSQKDRGTDTQYF. CDR3 nucleotides: TGTGCCAGCAGCCAAAAAGACAGGGGCACAGATACGCAGTATTTT.

This clone was observed a handful of times. This chain links TRBV9 with TRBJ1-1, with 8 bases identical to TRBD1. The CDR3 sequence is 16 residues long. The junction had 8 bases not matched to a gene; V was cut back by 0 bases and J by 4 bases. Germline lookup yields CDR1 SGDLS and CDR2 YYNGEE. CDR3 sequence reads: CASSVESRQGFTEAFF. The CDR3 DNA follows: TGTGCCAGCAGCGTAGAGTCGAGACAGGGGTTCACTGAAGCTTTCTTT.

The chain links TRBV7-2 to TRBJ2-7, with 9 bases aligning to TRBD1. CDR3 length: 17 residues. V lost 1 base and J lost 4; bases outside the gene matches: 11. CDR1 is SGHTA, CDR2 FQGNSA, per germline. CDR3 protein: CASSLVSGQGAGYEQYF. In DNA form, the CDR3 reads TGTGCCAGCAGCTTAGTTTCGGGACAGGGTGCGGGTTACGAGCAGTACTTC.

V is TRBV27 and J is TRBJ2-1, with 10 bases fitting TRBD2. The CDR3 contains 14 residues. The germline CDR1 and CDR2 sequences are MNHEY and SMNVEV (reference sequence). The J segment lost 6 bases and the V segment lost 6 bases, leaving 5 bases of the junction unmatched. The CDR3 protein is CASRGLAGANEQFF. DNA of the CDR3: TGTGCCAGCAGGGGGCTAGCGGGAGCCAATGAGCAGTTCTTC.

This clone showed up just a few times. The chain is built from TRBV6-6 and TRBJ2-5; TRBD2 might be the D (5 bases). CDR3 length: 13 amino acids. CDR1 and CDR2 (germline): MNHNY, SVGAGI (reference sequence). Trimming left V 8 bases short and J 5 bases short, with 15 bases between. The CDR3 DNA sequence: TGTGCCAGCCGGGGTCGTATGTTGGAGACCCAGTACTTC. Its translation is CASRGRMLETQYF.

The V call is TRBV5-4, the J call TRBJ1-3; no definite D call. Per germline, CDR1 SGHNT and CDR2 YYREEE (reference sequence). V lost 5 bases and J lost 1, with 13 bases in between. This CDR3 spans 15 amino acids. The chain's CDR3 is CASSFYGRSGNTIYF. DNA of the CDR3: TGTGCCAGCAGTTTTTACGGGAGGTCTGGAAACACCATATATTTT.

The rearrangement links TRBV5-1 to TRBJ1-2, with 9 bases identical to TRBD1. CDR1 and CDR2 from the germline V gene are SGHRS and YFSETQ. This CDR3 is 17 amino acids long. With 4 bases clipped from V and 3 bases from J, the junction kept 13 bases outside the gene matches. In DNA, the CDR3 is TGCGCCAGCAGCCGAGACCCTCGCGGGACAGGGTACTATGGCTACACCTTC. Encoded protein: CASSRDPRGTGYYGYTF.

The CDR3 DNA reads as TGCGCCAGCAGCCGCGGAGCGGACTTCGTGAATGGCTACACCTTC. It encodes CASSRGADFVNGYTF. The chain uses TRBV4-1 and TRBJ1-2; D not certain. This CDR3 spans 15 amino acids. Germline V gene lookup returns CDR1 MGHRA and CDR2 YSYEKL. Trimming stripped 4 bases from V and 6 bases from J, with 18 bases between.

This chain joins TRBV5-1 and TRBJ2-3; a weak D match, TRBD2 (5 bases). Trimming pared 4 bases from V and 4 bases from J, leaving 10 bases between. This CDR3 is 13 amino acids long. The germline gives CDR1 SGHRS, CDR2 YFSETQ. CDR3 nucleotides: TGCGCCAGCAGCGAGGACTTATCAGATACGCAGTATTTT. Encoded protein: CASSEDLSDTQYF.

V usage is TRBV7-3 and J usage is TRBJ2-2; D call uncertain. V gave up 5 bases and J gave up 8 bases, with 9 bases separating them. Looked up from germline, CDR1 is SGHTA and CDR2 is FQGTGA. This CDR3 is built from 12 residues. The CDR3, as DNA: TGTGCCAGCAGCAACCTTCTAGGGGAGCTGTTTTTT. This sequence encodes CASSNLLGELFF.

The V call is TRBV5-4, the J call TRBJ1-1, with unresolved D. The V gene's germline CDR1 is SGHNT and CDR2 YYREEE (reference sequence). V gave up 2 bases and J gave up 0 bases, with 5 bases separating them. The CDR3 consists of 13 residues. The CDR3 here is CASSFNMNTEAFF. The CDR3 region has the DNA TGTGCCAGCAGCTTTAACATGAACACTGAAGCTTTCTTT.

The rearrangement joins TRBV27 to TRBJ2-5; TRBD1 agrees at 9 bases. This CDR3 has 15 amino acids. Germline assignment: CDR1 MNHEY and CDR2 SMNVEV (reference sequence). V trimming: 6 bases; J trimming: 3 bases; junction bases outside the gene matches: 8. DNA of the CDR3: TGTGCCAGCAGAGGACAGGGACAGGGAGAAGAGACCCAGTACTTC. It codes for CASRGQGQGEETQYF.